The next 13 T cell receptor beta chains were all read from a single sample in a study of cytomegalovirus exposure and HLA in healthy donors (dated by TCRdb to 2016 to 2017). Library creation used the immunoSEQ multiplex PCR assay. For the multiplex PCR, a mixture combining 60 forward primers for TCR Vbeta segments and 13 reverse primers for TCR Jbeta segments was used. Here the immuneACCESS table is served through TCRdb, limited to in-frame sequences with V and J called. Missing clones are a known gap in these copies; in checked studies unresolved V genes cover under half, and the rest lacks a known reason. The sample table holds roughly 60,000 clones, of which roughly 77% were seen once. Roughly 5.3% of the sample is in the top ten clones. The sequenced sample consisted of PBMCs. Every receptor here comes from a woman aged 25 to 45 in good health and CMV-seronegative.

This clone occurred once. The chain recombines TRBV7-8 with TRBJ1-3; D call uncertain. The CDR3 runs to 16 residues. Trimming shortened V by 0 bases and J by 4 bases, and 13 bases separated the two germline ends. Germline V CDR1 and CDR2: SGHVS, FQNEAQ. The CDR3 sequence is CASSLAGGGVGNTIYF. The CDR3 DNA reads TGTGCCAGCAGCTTAGCGGGTGGCGGGGTCGGAAACACCATATATTTT.

This clone occurred a few times. The genes are TRBV5-5 and TRBJ2-5; 10 bases match TRBD2. The ends lost 2 bases at V and 3 bases at J; junction bases unmatched: 4. Germline CDR1 reads SGHKS; CDR2 reads YYEKEE (reference sequence). The CDR3 is made up of 15 amino acids. The DNA of the CDR3 is TGTGCCAGCAGCTTCCTAGCGGGAGTCGAAGAGACCCAGTACTTC. Protein sequence: CASSFLAGVEETQYF.

This chain joins TRBV30 and TRBJ2-7, with 11 positions matching TRBD2. Germline V gene sequence: CDR1 GTSNPN, CDR2 SVGIG (reference sequence). With 2 bases clipped from V and 7 bases from J, the junction kept 16 bases outside the gene matches. The CDR3 runs 17 residues. The CDR3 nucleotides read TGTGCCTGGAGTCGTAGGGACCCACTAGCGGGAGCGGGGGAGCAGTACGTC. Translation gives CAWSRRDPLAGAGEQYV.

Regarding this clone: One end of the junction fails to match germline, which may point to a read error. The J gene is TRBJ1-4, the V gene TRBV7-9, with D maybe TRBD1 (5 bases). This CDR3 is built from 16 residues. Per germline, CDR1 SEHNR and CDR2 FQNEAQ (reference sequence). The CDR3 DNA reads TGTTCCAGCAGCTTAGATGTGGACAAGGGAGGGGAAAAACTGTTTTTT. Its protein is CSSSLDVDKGGEKLFF.

The gene calls are TRBV5-1 and TRBJ2-5, with a weak D call TRBD1 (6 bases). Germline-derived CDR1 and CDR2 are SGHRS and YFSETQ. CDR3 size: 13 residues. The ends were cut back, 1 base at V and 4 bases at J, with 8 bases in the middle. The CDR3 region is CASSLTGPETQYF. The CDR3, as DNA: TGCGCCAGCAGCTTGACAGGGCCAGAGACCCAGTACTTC.

For the CDR3, the DNA is TGTGCCAGCAGCATAGACAGGGGGCGCGGGGAAAAACTGTTTTTT. Protein product: CASSIDRGRGEKLFF. The chain has TRBV7-8 and TRBJ1-4; 10 bases align to TRBD1. V shed 5 bases and J 8 bases; nucleotides not matched to a gene: 8. The CDR3 has 15 amino acids. The germline V gene has CDR1 SGHVS and CDR2 FQNEAQ.

The chain uses TRBV5-1 and TRBJ1-4; 7 bases agree with TRBD1. The V gene end was trimmed by 0 bases and the J gene end by 8 bases; junction bases not matched to a gene: 4. Looked up from germline, CDR1 is SGHRS and CDR2 is YFSETQ. The CDR3 length is 14 residues. The CDR3 DNA reads TGCGCCAGCAGCTTGGGACAGGGAGGAGAAAAACTGTTTTTT. This encodes CASSLGQGGEKLFF. Full variable domain (missing parts from reference TRBV5-1 and TRBJ1-4): KAGVTQTPRYLIKTRGQQVTLSCSPISGHRSVSWYQQTPGQGLQFLFEYFSETQRNKGNFPGRFSGRQFSNSRSEMNVSTLELGDSALYLCASSLGQGGEKLFFGSGTQLSVL.

The chain is built from TRBV5-1 and TRBJ2-1; TRBD2 matches 7 bases. Germline CDR1 reads SGHRS; CDR2 reads YFSETQ. The trim removed 0 bases at V and 8 bases at J, leaving 11 bases unmatched. The CDR3 loop spans 16 amino acids. In DNA form, the CDR3 reads TGCGCCAGCAGCTTGGTCCGGACTAGTCGCACCGATGAGCAGTTCTTC. Protein product: CASSLVRTSRTDEQFF.

In its sample, this clone was seen a few times. This sequence joins TRBV10-1 and TRBJ1-3; D gene uncertain. The germline V and J ends were trimmed by 2 bases and 2 bases, with 10 bases remaining between them. The germline V gene encodes CDR1 WNHNN and CDR2 SYGVQD (reference sequence). This CDR3 comprises 15 residues. The CDR3 DNA sequence: TGCGCCAGCAGTGAGAGTGGGCCCCCTGGAAACACCATATATTTT. As protein: CASSESGPPGNTIYF.

The rearrangement joins TRBV19 to TRBJ1-5, with 9 bases matching TRBD1. Germline CDR1 LNHDA, CDR2 SQIVND (reference sequence). There are 14 residues in the CDR3. V lost 1 base to trimming and J lost 5 bases; unmatched junction nucleotides: 0. The DNA for the CDR3 is TGTGCCAGTAGTATAGGGACAGGGGATCAGCCCCAGCATTTT. This gives the protein CASSIGTGDQPQHF. Full variable domain (missing parts from reference TRBV19 and TRBJ1-5): DGGITQSPKYLFRKEGQNVTLSCEQNLNHDAMYWYRQDPGQGLRLIYYSQIVNDFQKGDIAEGYSVSREKKESFPLTVTSAQKNPTAFYLCASSIGTGDQPQHFGDGTRLSIL.

This chain links TRBV4-3 with TRBJ1-1; possible D gene TRBD1, 6 bases. Germline V gene lookup returns CDR1 LGHNA and CDR2 YSLEER. This CDR3 is built from 16 residues. Trimming left V 0 bases short and J 1 base short, with 12 bases between. Here the CDR3 DNA reads TGCGCCAGCAGCCAAGATCCGGCAGGGGCGAACACTGAAGCTTTCTTT. Residues: CASSQDPAGANTEAFF.

J is TRBJ2-2 and V is TRBV7-2; D ambiguous. V was clipped by 1 base and J by 4 bases, with 7 bases between them. The CDR3 is made up of 14 amino acids. CDR1 SGHTA and CDR2 FQGNSA come from the germline V gene. The DNA of the CDR3 is TGTGCCAGCAGCTTAGTAGCTAGCACCGGGGAGCTGTTTTTT. Encoded protein: CASSLVASTGELFF.

The rearrangement links TRBV4-1 to TRBJ2-7, with 8 bases aligning to TRBD1. J lost 3 bases, V lost 4 bases, and 11 bases had no gene match. From germline, CDR1 is MGHRA and CDR2 YSYEKL. CDR3 length equals 16 residues. CDR3 coding DNA: TGCGCCAGCAGCCCCCCATATGGGACAGGCTACTACGAGCAGTACTTC. Protein sequence: CASSPPYGTGYYEQYF.